The 21 T cell receptor beta chains below come from one sample, sequenced in a study of Ad26.COV2.S vaccination and SARS-CoV-2 variants. As to treatment: roughly 20 received Ad26.COV2.S at low or high dose, single or two shots; about five received placebo; per-sample allocation not given. Sampling occurred on day 63 after the first vaccine or placebo injection. Produced via immunoSEQ multiplex PCR; TCRdb's table is partial and in-frame only. The repertoire holds hundreds of thousands of clones, with 80% to 90% as singletons. The sequenced sample was peripheral blood, obtained in a trial of Ad26.COV2.S vaccine versus placebo. The receptor set was obtained from a person aged 18-60 years who received the Ad26.COV2.S COVID-19 vaccine or a placebo.

V gene TRBV12-3 or TRBV12-4 combines with J gene TRBJ2-4; 7 positions agree with TRBD2. The CDR3 extends over 12 amino acids. With V trimmed by 6 bases and J by 15 bases, 11 bases remained unmatched. Written as DNA, the CDR3 is TGTGCCAGCAGCCCGACAGACGGGAGGACGTACTTC. Protein product: CASSPTDGRTYF.

CDR3 region: CASKPDLNSPLHF. As DNA, the CDR3 is TGTGCCAGCAAACCGGACCTTAATTCACCCCTCCACTTT. The rearrangement joins TRBV6-1 to TRBJ1-6; no clear D gene. The CDR3 runs 13 residues. Germline assignment: CDR1 MNHNS and CDR2 SASEGT. The ends were cut back, 7 bases at V and 6 bases at J, with 10 bases in the middle.

The rearrangement joins TRBV19 to TRBJ1-1; D gene unclear. This CDR3 comprises 14 residues. Germline-derived CDR1 and CDR2 are LNHDA and SQIVND (reference sequence). Trimming took off 7 bases at V and 4 bases at J, with 16 bases between the two ends. CDR3 residues: CASTNTAWATEAFF. The DNA for the CDR3 is TGTGCCAGTACTAATACTGCGTGGGCCACTGAAGCTTTCTTT.

V gene TRBV15 combines with J gene TRBJ2-5; TRBD1 agrees at 7 bases. CDR3 length: 18 amino acids. Losses at the gene ends were 0 bases for V and 7 bases for J; bases not matched to a gene: 17. Germline CDR1 reads LNHNV; CDR2 reads YYDKDF (reference sequence). The CDR3 protein is CATSRDRGTRIGGGTQYF. CDR3 sequence (DNA): TGTGCCACCAGCAGAGATCGGGGCACTAGAATAGGGGGCGGGACCCAGTACTTC.

The chain employs TRBV28 and TRBJ1-5; D is perhaps TRBD1 (6 bases). Trimming stripped 6 bases from V and 0 bases from J, with 18 bases between. CDR1 is MDHEN and CDR2 is SYDVKM in the germline V gene. CDR3 length: 17 residues. CDR3 residues: CASRVGGTALSNQPQHF. The CDR3 nucleotides read TGTGCCAGCAGGGTAGGGGGGACCGCGCTTAGCAATCAGCCCCAGCATTTT. Full variable domain (remainder filled in from reference TRBV28 and TRBJ1-5): DVKVTQSSRYLVKRTGEKVFLECVQDMDHENMFWYRQDPGLGLRLIYFSYDVKMKEKGDIPEGYSVSREKKERFSLILESASTNQTSMYLCASRVGGTALSNQPQHFGDGTRLSIL.

The table lists this clone with a count of one. V and J are TRBV7-9 and TRBJ1-1; no reliable D call. The CDR3 length is 15 residues. The ends were cut back, 5 bases at V and 1 base at J, with 14 bases in the middle. CDR1 SEHNR and CDR2 FQNEAQ come from the germline V gene (reference sequence). The CDR3 DNA is TGTGCCAGCAGCCCCATGGTGGGAGGGAACACTGAAGCTTTCTTT. Protein sequence: CASSPMVGGNTEAFF.

The V gene is TRBV28, the J gene TRBJ1-1; 10 bases are shared with TRBD1. The CDR3 has 15 amino acids. Germline V gene data show CDR1 as MDHEN and CDR2 as SYDVKM. V trimming: 5 bases; J trimming: 4 bases; junction bases outside the gene matches: 7. The CDR3 DNA follows: TGTGCCAGCAGTGTGACAGGGGGCGAAAGCACTGAAGCTTTCTTT. Amino acids: CASSVTGGESTEAFF.

V usage is TRBV18 and J usage is TRBJ2-6, with 10 bases lining up with TRBD1. V lost 5 bases and J lost 2; bases outside the gene matches: 6. From germline, CDR1 is KGHSH and CDR2 LQKENI. CDR3 length: 17 amino acids. The CDR3: CASSGRTGGTGANVLTF. As DNA, the CDR3 is TGTGCCAGCTCAGGCCGGACAGGGGGGACTGGGGCCAACGTCCTGACTTTC.

The DNA of the CDR3 is TGTGCCAGCAGCCCTAGCGGGATAGGGAATGAGCAGTTCTTC. It encodes CASSPSGIGNEQFF. This chain joins TRBV2 and TRBJ2-1; 9 nucleotides agree with TRBD2. CDR3 length equals 14 residues. Germline CDR1 SNHLY, CDR2 FYNNEI. The junction had 7 bases not matched to a gene; V was cut back by 6 bases and J by 7 bases. Supplemented by reference TRBV2 and TRBJ2-1, the full variable domain reads EPEVTQTPSHQVTQMGQEVILRCVPISNHLYFYWYRQILGQKVEFLVSFYNNEISEKSEIFDDQFSVERPDGSNFTLKIRSTKLEDSAMYFCASSPSGIGNEQFFGPGTRLTVL.

The rearrangement uses TRBV28 and TRBJ1-6; no clear D. Deletions cut 11 bases from V and 7 bases from J, with 6 bases between. This CDR3 is built from 10 residues. CDR1 MDHEN and CDR2 SYDVKM come from the germline V gene. The CDR3 reads CAAGNSPLHF. The DNA for the CDR3 is TGTGCCGCCGGGAATTCACCCCTCCACTTT.

This rearrangement joins TRBV29-1 to TRBJ2-1; perhaps D is TRBD1 or TRBD2 (6 bases each). The CDR3 is 16 residues long. V was trimmed by 4 bases and J by 5 bases, leaving 21 bases between them. Germline assignment: CDR1 SQVTM and CDR2 ANQGSEA. The CDR3 loop reads CSVGGGRWDGDNEQFF. The DNA of the CDR3 is TGCAGCGTTGGAGGGGGGAGATGGGATGGGGACAATGAGCAGTTCTTC.

V usage is TRBV7-9 and J usage is TRBJ2-3, with a tentative D call TRBD2 (6 bases). This CDR3 is built from 15 residues. V lost 1 base and J 0 bases, leaving 8 bases between the germline ends. Germline V lookup: CDR1 SEHNR, CDR2 FQNEAQ (reference sequence). The CDR3 nucleotides are TGTGCCAGCAGCTTAGTACGGGGGAGCACAGATACGCAGTATTTT. It yields the protein CASSLVRGSTDTQYF.

The rearrangement uses TRBV28 and TRBJ2-7; perhaps TRBD1 as D (6 bases). Trimming removed 6 bases from V and 4 bases from J, with 13 bases in between. The germline V gene encodes CDR1 MDHEN and CDR2 SYDVKM. The CDR3 loop spans 13 amino acids. CDR3 in DNA: TGTGCCAGCAGACAGACAGGAACGTACGAGCAGTACTTC. Its translation: CASRQTGTYEQYF.

This chain joins TRBV4-1 and TRBJ2-1; 13 bases map to TRBD2. The CDR3 spans 16 residues. V was pared by 1 base and J by 4 bases, with 1 base of the junction left unmatched. Germline values: CDR1 MGHRA, CDR2 YSYEKL. The CDR3 DNA follows: TGCGCCAGCAGCCAAGGACTAGCGGGAGGATACAATGAGCAGTTCTTC. Protein product: CASSQGLAGGYNEQFF.

This chain connects TRBV4-3 to TRBJ2-6; a weak D match, TRBD1 (6 bases). The CDR3 has 15 amino acids. From germline, CDR1 is LGHNA and CDR2 YSLEER. Deletions cut 4 bases from V and 2 bases from J, with 9 bases between. The CDR3 loop reads CASSRTGTGANVLTF. The CDR3 region has the DNA TGCGCCAGCAGCCGAACAGGGACTGGGGCCAACGTCCTGACTTTC.

V usage is TRBV30 and J usage is TRBJ1-4; TRBD1 aligns across 8 bases. V trimming: 8 bases; J trimming: 3 bases; junction bases outside the gene matches: 2. This CDR3 has 12 amino acids. Germline CDR1 is GTSNPN and CDR2 is SVGIG (reference sequence). The CDR3 here is CAGTGPNEKLFF. The CDR3 DNA follows: TGTGCCGGGACAGGCCCTAATGAAAAACTGTTTTTT.

The V call is TRBV6-2 or TRBV6-3, the J call TRBJ2-5, with D possibly being TRBD2 (6 bases). This CDR3 region has 14 residues. Deletions cut 3 bases from V and 4 bases from J, with 12 bases between. Germline CDR1 is MNHEY and CDR2 is SVGEGT. CDR3 in amino acids: CASSYMRGAETQYF. The DNA for the CDR3 is TGTGCCAGCAGTTATATGCGGGGAGCAGAGACCCAGTACTTC.

This clone was recorded only once. The chain links TRBV5-5 to TRBJ2-3, with no clear D. This CDR3 region has 14 residues. CDR1 is SGHKS, CDR2 YYEKEE, per germline (reference sequence). The V end lost 6 bases, the J end lost 0 bases, and 11 bases lay between the germline ends. CDR3 DNA: TGTGCCAGCAACTCCGACCGAAGCACAGATACGCAGTATTTT. This translates into CASNSDRSTDTQYF. Looking up the rest from reference TRBV5-5 and TRBJ2-3 gives the full variable domain: DAGVTQSPTHLIKTRGQQVTLRCSPISGHKSVSWYQQVLGQGPQFIFQYYEKEERGRGNFPDRFSARQFPNYSSELNVNALLLGDSALYLCASNSDRSTDTQYFGPGTRLTVL.

This chain links TRBV19 with TRBJ2-7, with D maybe TRBD2 (6 bases). This CDR3 region has 14 residues. Per germline, CDR1 LNHDA and CDR2 SQIVND (reference sequence). Trimming removed 5 bases from V and 6 bases from J, with 17 bases in between. CDR3 residues: CASSRGYDASEQYF. Here the CDR3 DNA reads TGTGCCAGTAGTCGGGGGTACGACGCTTCCGAGCAGTACTTC.

The chain employs TRBV6-5 and TRBJ2-5, with a possible D match to TRBD2 (5 bases). The CDR3 contains 14 residues. V lost 8 bases, J lost 4 bases, and 17 bases lay in between. Per the germline V gene, CDR1 is MNHEY and CDR2 is SVGAGI. The CDR3 sequence: CASGVERGRETQYF. The CDR3 DNA is TGTGCCAGCGGGGTTGAGCGAGGGAGAGAGACCCAGTACTTC.

This clone was recorded once. This chain joins TRBV6-5 and TRBJ1-5; TRBD1 is a possible D gene (6 bases). Germline CDR1 reads MNHEY; CDR2 reads SVGAGI. V lost 8 bases and J lost 1, with 15 bases in between. There are 15 residues in the CDR3. The CDR3 DNA reads as TGTGCCAGCGGAGGGGGTATCCTAAGCAATCAGCCCCAGCATTTT. It specifies CASGGGILSNQPQHF.